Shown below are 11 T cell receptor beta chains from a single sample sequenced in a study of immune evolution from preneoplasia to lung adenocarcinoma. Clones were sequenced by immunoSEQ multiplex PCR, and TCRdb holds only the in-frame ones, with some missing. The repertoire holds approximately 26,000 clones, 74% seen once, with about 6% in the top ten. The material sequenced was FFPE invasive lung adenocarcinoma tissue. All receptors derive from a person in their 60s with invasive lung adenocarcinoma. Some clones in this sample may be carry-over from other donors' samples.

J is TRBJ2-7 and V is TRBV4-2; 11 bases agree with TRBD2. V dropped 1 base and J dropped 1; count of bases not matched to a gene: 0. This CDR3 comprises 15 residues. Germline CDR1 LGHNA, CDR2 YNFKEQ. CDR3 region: CASSQGLAGSYEQYF. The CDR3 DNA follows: TGTGCCAGCAGCCAAGGACTAGCGGGGTCCTACGAGCAGTACTTC.

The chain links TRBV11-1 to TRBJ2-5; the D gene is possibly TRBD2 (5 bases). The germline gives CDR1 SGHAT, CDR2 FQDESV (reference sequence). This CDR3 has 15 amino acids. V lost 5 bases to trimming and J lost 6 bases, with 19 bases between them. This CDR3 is CASSGRWGSAKTQYF. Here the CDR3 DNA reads TGTGCCAGCAGCGGCCGCTGGGGTAGCGCGAAGACCCAGTACTTC.

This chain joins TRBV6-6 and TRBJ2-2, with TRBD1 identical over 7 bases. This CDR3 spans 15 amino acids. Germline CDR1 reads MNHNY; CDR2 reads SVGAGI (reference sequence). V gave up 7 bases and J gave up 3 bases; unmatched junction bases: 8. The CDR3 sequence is CASIAGGSYTGELFF. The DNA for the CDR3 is TGTGCCAGCATCGCAGGGGGATCCTACACCGGGGAGCTGTTTTTT.

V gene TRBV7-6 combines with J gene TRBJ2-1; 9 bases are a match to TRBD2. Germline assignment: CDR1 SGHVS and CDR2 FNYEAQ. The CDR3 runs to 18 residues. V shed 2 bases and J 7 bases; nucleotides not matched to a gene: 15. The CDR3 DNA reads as TGTGCCAGCAGCTTACTTATCGCGGGAGGGCCAGCAGCGAATGAGCAGTTCTTC. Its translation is CASSLLIAGGPAANEQFF. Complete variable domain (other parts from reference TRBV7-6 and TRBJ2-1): GAGVSQSPRYKVTKRGQDVALRCDPISGHVSLYWYRQALGQGPEFLTYFNYEAQQDKSGLPNDRFSAERPEGSISTLTIQRTEQRDSAMYRCASSLLIAGGPAANEQFFGPGTRLTVL.

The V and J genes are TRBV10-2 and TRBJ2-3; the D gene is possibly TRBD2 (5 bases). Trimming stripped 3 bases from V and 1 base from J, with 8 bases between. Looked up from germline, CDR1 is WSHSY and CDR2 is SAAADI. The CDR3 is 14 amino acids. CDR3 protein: CASSDFGGTDTQYF. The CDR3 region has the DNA TGCGCCAGCAGTGATTTCGGGGGCACAGATACGCAGTATTTT.

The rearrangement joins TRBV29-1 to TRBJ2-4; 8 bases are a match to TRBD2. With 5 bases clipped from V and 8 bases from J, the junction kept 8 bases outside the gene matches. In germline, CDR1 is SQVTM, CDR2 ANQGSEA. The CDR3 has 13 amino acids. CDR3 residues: CSVQAGVRDIQYF. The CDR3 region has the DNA TGCAGCGTTCAAGCGGGAGTGAGGGACATTCAGTACTTC.

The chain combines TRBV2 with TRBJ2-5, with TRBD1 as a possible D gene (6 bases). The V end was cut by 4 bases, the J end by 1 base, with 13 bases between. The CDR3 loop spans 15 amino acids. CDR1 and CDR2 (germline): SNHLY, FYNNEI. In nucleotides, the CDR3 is TGTGCCAGCAGTGTGGGGGCAAATTTCCAAGAGACCCAGTACTTC. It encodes CASSVGANFQETQYF. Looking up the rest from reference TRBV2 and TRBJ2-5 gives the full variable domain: EPEVTQTPSHQVTQMGQEVILRCVPISNHLYFYWYRQILGQKVEFLVSFYNNEISEKSEIFDDQFSVERPDGSNFTLKIRSTKLEDSAMYFCASSVGANFQETQYFGPGTRLLVL.

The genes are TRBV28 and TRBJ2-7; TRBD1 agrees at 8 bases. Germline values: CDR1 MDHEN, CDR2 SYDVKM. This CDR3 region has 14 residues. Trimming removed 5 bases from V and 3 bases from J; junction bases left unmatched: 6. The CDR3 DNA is TGTGCCAGCAGTGGCTTGACAGGGGTCTACGAGCAGTACTTC. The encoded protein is CASSGLTGVYEQYF.

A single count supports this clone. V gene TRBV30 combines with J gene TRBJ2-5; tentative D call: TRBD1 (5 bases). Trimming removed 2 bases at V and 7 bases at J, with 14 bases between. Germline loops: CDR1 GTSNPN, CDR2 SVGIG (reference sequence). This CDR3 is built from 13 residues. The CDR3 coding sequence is TGTGCCTGGAGTAACGGAGAAGGGGTGACCCAGTACTTC. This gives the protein CAWSNGEGVTQYF.

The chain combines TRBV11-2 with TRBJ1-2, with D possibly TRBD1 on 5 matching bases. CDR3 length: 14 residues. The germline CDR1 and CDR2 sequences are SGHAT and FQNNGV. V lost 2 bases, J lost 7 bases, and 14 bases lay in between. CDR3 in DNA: TGTGCCAGCAGCTTAACAGGCCGTGGCGGTGGCTACACCTTC. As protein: CASSLTGRGGGYTF.

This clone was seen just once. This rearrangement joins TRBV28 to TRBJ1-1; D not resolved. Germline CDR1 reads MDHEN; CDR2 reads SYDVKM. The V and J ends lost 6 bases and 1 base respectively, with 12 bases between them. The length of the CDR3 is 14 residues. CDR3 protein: CASSWRNRNTEAFF. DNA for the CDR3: TGTGCCAGCAGCTGGCGGAATCGGAACACTGAAGCTTTCTTT. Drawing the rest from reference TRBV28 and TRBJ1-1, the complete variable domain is DVKVTQSSRYLVKRTGEKVFLECVQDMDHENMFWYRQDPGLGLRLIYFSYDVKMKEKGDIPEGYSVSREKKERFSLILESASTNQTSMYLCASSWRNRNTEAFFGQGTRLTVV.